This T cell receptor beta chain stems from a study of cytomegalovirus exposure and HLA in healthy donors. General study findings and limits: The study put 150 to 200 TCR beta chains on its list as cytomegalovirus-associated.

With regard to this clone: Its target is unknown.

The CDR3 is made up of 15 amino acids. Germline CDR1 reads SGHRS; CDR2 reads YFSETQ. The V end lost 4 bases, the J end lost 0 bases, and 13 bases lay between the germline ends. A multiplex PCR was run with 60 Vbeta primers and 13 Jbeta primers. Sequencing used immunoSEQ multiplex PCR; TCRdb keeps in-frame clones, though not all of them. Here the sample spans roughly 160,000 clones, around 80% being singletons. This receptor was taken from a man aged 35 to 55 in good health and CMV-seronegative. Sample: PBMCs. The chain uses TRBV5-1 and TRBJ1-1; D gene ambiguous. The CDR3 coding sequence is TGCGCCAGCAGCCTGACCGCGGTTTTGAACACTGAAGCTTTCTTT. As protein: CASSLTAVLNTEAFF.